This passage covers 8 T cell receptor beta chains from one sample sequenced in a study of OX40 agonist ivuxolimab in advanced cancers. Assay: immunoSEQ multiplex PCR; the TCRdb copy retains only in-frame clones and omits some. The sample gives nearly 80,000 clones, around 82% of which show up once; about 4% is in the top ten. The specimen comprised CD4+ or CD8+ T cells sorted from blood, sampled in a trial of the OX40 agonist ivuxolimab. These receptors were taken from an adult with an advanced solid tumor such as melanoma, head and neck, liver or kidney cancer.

CDR3 amino acids: CASSLGTDNLGAFF. The CDR3, as DNA: TGTGCCAGCAGTTTAGGGACAGACAACCTGGGAGCTTTCTTT. The chain combines TRBV28 with TRBJ1-1; 7 bases agree with TRBD1. This CDR3 has 14 residues. The V and J ends lost 2 bases and 10 bases, in that order; junction bases with no gene match: 10. Germline loops: CDR1 MDHEN, CDR2 SYDVKM.

CDR3 sequence reads: CASSPLSVDTQYF. CDR3 DNA sequence: TGTGCCAGCAGTCCTCTCAGCGTTGATACGCAGTATTTT. The chain combines TRBV27 with TRBJ2-3; no reliable D call. From germline, CDR1 is MNHEY and CDR2 SMNVEV (reference sequence). V was pared by 5 bases and J by 6 bases, with 12 bases between. The CDR3 consists of 13 residues.

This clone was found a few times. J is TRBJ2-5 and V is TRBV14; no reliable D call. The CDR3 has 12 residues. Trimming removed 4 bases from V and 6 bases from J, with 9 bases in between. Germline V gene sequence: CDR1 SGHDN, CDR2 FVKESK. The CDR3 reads CASSLDRQTQYF. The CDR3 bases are TGTGCCAGCAGCCTGGATCGGCAGACCCAGTACTTC.

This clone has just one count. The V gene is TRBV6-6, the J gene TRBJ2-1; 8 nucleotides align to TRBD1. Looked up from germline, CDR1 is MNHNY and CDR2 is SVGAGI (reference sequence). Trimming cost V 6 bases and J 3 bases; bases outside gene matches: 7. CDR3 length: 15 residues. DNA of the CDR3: TGTGCCAGCAGCTTGACAGGGGCGATCTACAATGAGCAGTTCTTC. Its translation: CASSLTGAIYNEQFF.

This chain's CDR3 is CASSHPFVGEETQYF. CDR3 coding DNA: TGTGCCAGCAGCCACCCCTTTGTTGGCGAAGAGACCCAGTACTTC. The rearrangement links TRBV4-2 to TRBJ2-5, with D unclear. This CDR3 spans 15 amino acids. CDR1 is LGHNA, CDR2 YNFKEQ, per germline. Trimming took 3 bases from V and 3 from J, leaving 14 bases between them.

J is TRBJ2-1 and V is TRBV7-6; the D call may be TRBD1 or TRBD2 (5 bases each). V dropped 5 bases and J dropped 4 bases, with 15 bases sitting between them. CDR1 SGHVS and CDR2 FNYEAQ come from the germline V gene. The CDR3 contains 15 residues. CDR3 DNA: TGTGCCAGCAGCCCCATGGGGGAGACGTACAATGAGCAGTTCTTC. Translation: CASSPMGETYNEQFF.

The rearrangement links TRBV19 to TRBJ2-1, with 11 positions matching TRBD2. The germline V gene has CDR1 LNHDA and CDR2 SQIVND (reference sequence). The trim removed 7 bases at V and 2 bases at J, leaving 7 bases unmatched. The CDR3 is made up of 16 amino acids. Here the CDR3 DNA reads TGTGCCAGTACCCTGACTAGCGGGAATGCCTACAATGAGCAGTTCTTC. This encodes CASTLTSGNAYNEQFF.

The CDR3 spells CASSYSMTGGDYGYTF. CDR3 DNA sequence: TGTGCCAGCAGTTACTCGATGACAGGAGGGGACTATGGCTACACCTTC. The chain has TRBV6-6 and TRBJ1-2; possibly TRBD1 for D (6 bases). V lost 0 bases and J lost 3, with 14 bases in between. The CDR3 consists of 16 residues. Germline V gene data show CDR1 as MNHNY and CDR2 as SVGAGI (reference sequence).